This passage covers 15 T cell receptor beta chains from one sample sequenced in a study of T cells in women clearing cervical HPV infection. Generated by immunoSEQ multiplex PCR, the TCRdb table keeps only in-frame clones and is missing some. The sample holds under 20,000 clones. Sequencing was carried out using blood buffy coat. These receptors originate from a woman aged 18 to 75 with a cervical HPV16 infection that either progressed to CIN3+ or cleared (not recorded which).

About this clone: The CDR3 end is not reached by the read, which stops 3 residues before it; the germline J gene fills it in. The genes are TRBV30 and TRBJ2-3; a weak D match, TRBD1 (6 bases). Germline V gene sequence: CDR1 GTSNPN, CDR2 SVGIG (reference sequence). The CDR3 is made up of 15 amino acids. The germline V and J ends were trimmed by 1 base and 2 bases, with 13 bases remaining between them. The CDR3: CAWSAQTGATDTQYF. CDR3 bases read: TGTGCCTGGAGTGCCCAGACAGGAGCCACAGATACG.

A remark on this clone: The read terminates 3 residues before the CDR3 end, so the remaining end is supplied by the germline J gene. The chain carries TRBV7-9 and TRBJ1-4; TRBD1 aligns across 7 bases. Germline loops: CDR1 SEHNR, CDR2 FQNEAQ (reference sequence). CDR3 length: 14 amino acids. The CDR3 region is CASSDDRELSPLFF. The CDR3 DNA, read in part, is TGTGCCAGCAGCGACGACAGGGAACTTTCACCA.

A word on this clone: Sequencing ends 3 residues short of the CDR3 end; the germline J gene provides the rest. The chain carries TRBV2 and TRBJ1-5; tentatively, D is TRBD1 (6 bases). Trimming cost V 3 bases and J 5 bases, with 14 bases left between them. The CDR3 is made up of 15 amino acids. CDR1 is SNHLY, CDR2 FYNNEI, per germline. The sequenced part of the CDR3 DNA is TGTGCCAGCAGTGACCTTTCTTACAGGGATCAGCCC. Protein sequence: CASSDLSYRDQP. The entire CDR3 sequence reads CASSDLSYRDQPQHF.

Comments on this clone: The read ends 3 residues early relative to the CDR3; the germline J gene fills the gap. The V call is TRBV5-1, the J call TRBJ2-3, with a tentative D call TRBD1 (6 bases). Between the trimmed V and J ends, which lost 0 bases and 6 bases, there was a span of 14 bases. The V gene's germline CDR1 is SGHRS and CDR2 YFSETQ. The CDR3 contains 15 residues. The CDR3 loop is CASSLEGRGEDTQYF. The DNA read from the CDR3 is TGCGCCAGCAGCTTGGAGGGCAGGGGAGAGGATACG.

Remarks on this clone: The read falls 3 residues short of the CDR3 end, and the missing part is taken from the germline J gene. V usage is TRBV10-2 and J usage is TRBJ2-5, with D uncertain. Germline values: CDR1 WSHSY, CDR2 SAAADI. The CDR3 runs to 12 residues. Trimming cost V 6 bases and J 4 bases, with 9 bases left between them. The sequenced part of the CDR3 DNA is TGCGCCAGCAGGCGGAGTATAGAGACC. This encodes CASRRSIET. The entire CDR3 is CASRRSIETQYF.

On this clone: Read data end 3 residues before the CDR3 end; the end is taken from the germline J gene. The rearrangement joins TRBV28 to TRBJ2-7, with a tentative D call TRBD2 (6 bases). Germline V gives CDR1 MDHEN, CDR2 SYDVKM. The V gene lost 4 bases and the J gene lost 2 bases, with 9 bases spanning the gap. The CDR3 is 13 residues long. Here the CDR3 reads CASSWGTPYEQYF. CDR3 DNA, as far as it was read: TGTGCCAGCAGTTGGGGGACTCCCTACGAG.

As concerns this clone: The sequence runs out 3 residues before the end of the CDR3; the remainder is reconstructed from the germline J gene. The chain joins TRBV6-2 or TRBV6-3 to TRBJ2-5; D call uncertain. Trimming left V 4 bases short and J 1 base short, with 7 bases between. The V gene's germline CDR1 is MNHEY and CDR2 SVGEGT. The CDR3 length is 13 residues. Incomplete CDR3 DNA: TGTGCCAGCAGTTTTCAGTTCCAAGAGACC. Protein sequence: CASSFQFQET. The full CDR3 is CASSFQFQETQYF.

The sequenced CDR3 bases are TGCAGTGCTAGCAACACCGTGAGACAGGTTAACAATGAG. It encodes CSASNTVRQVNNE. In full, the CDR3 reads CSASNTVRQVNNEQFF. The rearrangement joins TRBV20-1 to TRBJ2-1, with D possibly TRBD1 on 6 matching bases. Read sequence stops 3 residues before the CDR3 end, and the germline J gene provides the missing end. Germline loops: CDR1 DFQATT, CDR2 SNEGSKA (reference sequence). This CDR3 is built from 16 residues. Trimming left V 3 bases short and J 5 bases short, with 20 bases between.

To note about this clone: Read sequence stops 3 residues before the CDR3 end, and the germline J gene provides the missing end. The chain recombines TRBV7-2 with TRBJ1-5; D unclear. The CDR3 extends over 15 amino acids. Germline V gives CDR1 SGHTA, CDR2 FQGNSA. Trimming left V 5 bases short and J 4 bases short, with 15 bases between. CDR3 DNA, as far as it was read: TGTGCCAGCAGCCCTTTAGGTGCGGGGAATCAGCCC. It encodes CASSPLGAGNQP. The entire CDR3 protein is CASSPLGAGNQPQHF.

Points on this clone: The read finishes 3 residues shy of the CDR3 end, and the germline J gene is used to complete it. The chain links TRBV20-1 to TRBJ1-1; D is unclear. V was pared by 7 bases and J by 3 bases, with 12 bases between. CDR1 and CDR2 (germline): DFQATT, SNEGSKA (reference sequence). This CDR3 contains 12 residues. The CDR3 DNA, read in part, is TGCAGTGTCGAGAGGCAGTACACTGAA. Residues: CSVERQYTE. The full CDR3 protein reads CSVERQYTEAFF.

Of note for this clone: Read data end 3 residues before the CDR3 end; the end is taken from the germline J gene. J is TRBJ1-2 and V is TRBV18, with 7 bases that match TRBD1. This CDR3 is built from 14 residues. The junction had 4 bases not matched to a gene; V was cut back by 3 bases and J by 3 bases. Germline V gene data show CDR1 as KGHSH and CDR2 as LQKENI. CDR3 bases read: TGTGCCAGCTCACCCATCGACAGGGACTATGGC. This gives the protein CASSPIDRDYG. Given in full, the CDR3 is CASSPIDRDYGYTF.

Worth noting for this clone: The CDR3 extends 3 residues past the end of the read, so its final part is completed from the germline J gene. The rearrangement links TRBV14 to TRBJ2-5; D may be TRBD2 (5 bases). V was clipped by 0 bases and J by 4 bases, with 9 bases between them. This CDR3 has 14 amino acids. The V gene's germline CDR1 is SGHDN and CDR2 FVKESK. The CDR3 loop is CASSQDFEGETQYF. Partial CDR3 DNA: TGTGCCAGCAGCCAAGATTTCGAGGGAGAGACC.

As for this clone: The read halts 3 residues ahead of the CDR3 end, with the missing end drawn from the germline J gene. The rearrangement uses TRBV19 and TRBJ1-5, with 8 bases identical to TRBD1. This CDR3 contains 13 residues. After removal of 9 bases from V and 5 bases from J, the junction contained 6 bases not matched to a gene. Germline CDR1 and CDR2: LNHDA and SQIVND (reference sequence). This CDR3 is CASSDRAYQPQHF. The CDR3 DNA, read in part, is TGTGCCAGCTCGGACAGGGCCTATCAGCCC.

As for this clone: The CDR3 end is not reached by the read, which stops 3 residues before it; the germline J gene fills it in. J is TRBJ1-1 and V is TRBV7-2; D uncertain. This CDR3 region has 14 residues. Germline V lookup: CDR1 SGHTA, CDR2 FQGNSA. The germline V and J ends were trimmed by 1 base and 7 bases, with 13 bases remaining between them. The CDR3 bases that were read are TGTGCCAGCAGCTTAGTGGTGGGCAGAATTGAA. This codes for CASSLVVGRIE. The entire CDR3 sequence reads CASSLVVGRIEAFF.

Of note for this clone: Read sequence stops 3 residues before the CDR3 end, and the germline J gene provides the missing end. This rearrangement joins TRBV7-3 to TRBJ1-1; D not certain. This CDR3 has 14 amino acids. Trimming pared 0 bases from V and 5 bases from J, leaving 10 bases between. The germline gives CDR1 SGHTA, CDR2 FQGTGA. CDR3 loop: CASSLTRLGTEAFF. The CDR3 DNA, read in part, is TGTGCCAGCAGCTTAACTAGGTTAGGGACTGAA. The whole variable domain, remainder taken from reference TRBV7-3 and TRBJ1-1, is GAGVSQTPSNKVTEKGKYVELRCDPISGHTALYWYRQSLGQGPEFLIYFQGTGAADDSGLPNDRFFAVRPEGSVSTLKIQRTERGDSAVYLCASSLTRLGTEAFFGQGTRLTVV.